The 10 T cell receptor beta chains below come from one sample, sequenced in a study of cytomegalovirus exposure and HLA in healthy donors (dated by TCRdb to about 2017). Receptors were amplified or captured by the immunoSEQ multiplex PCR assay. As stored in TCRdb, this immuneACCESS dataset retains in-frame rearrangements with V and J assigned. A fraction of the clones does not appear; measured against another copy, unresolved V genes explain less than half of the discrepancy, and the remainder lacks a known reason. The sample contains 100,000 to 150,000 clones, roughly 87% of them found a single time. Jointly, the top ten make up around 1.2% of the sample. The specimen was PBMCs. The receptors derive from a woman under 30 in good health and CMV-seronegative.

This sequence joins TRBV28 and TRBJ1-4; the D gene is possibly TRBD1 (5 bases). V was shortened by 5 bases and J by 1 base, with 17 bases between the two germline ends. Germline assignment: CDR1 MDHEN and CDR2 SYDVKM. The CDR3 length is 17 residues. The DNA for the CDR3 is TGTGCCAGCAGTGATAACCTTCCGGGACTAACTAATGAAAAACTGTTTTTT. Translation: CASSDNLPGLTNEKLFF.

This clone appeared a single time. The J gene is TRBJ1-1, the V gene TRBV5-1; D gene unclear. V was pared by 5 bases and J by 6 bases, with 11 bases between. Germline CDR1 SGHRS, CDR2 YFSETQ. The CDR3 length is 12 residues. CDR3 sequence reads: CASSIGGSEAFF. In nucleotides, the CDR3 is TGCGCCAGCAGTATCGGAGGGTCTGAAGCTTTCTTT. The variable domain in full, completed from reference TRBV5-1 and TRBJ1-1, reads KAGVTQTPRYLIKTRGQQVTLSCSPISGHRSVSWYQQTPGQGLQFLFEYFSETQRNKGNFPGRFSGRQFSNSRSEMNVSTLELGDSALYLCASSIGGSEAFFGQGTRLTVV.

This chain uses TRBV5-1 with TRBJ2-6; no firm D call. CDR1 is SGHRS and CDR2 is YFSETQ in the germline V gene. V shed 4 bases and J shed 1 base, with 12 bases lying between them. The CDR3 contains 16 residues. The chain's CDR3 is CASSPYGSSGANVLTF. The CDR3 nucleotides read TGCGCCAGCAGCCCGTATGGCTCTTCTGGGGCCAACGTCCTGACTTTC.

CDR3 sequence: CASSQGWGGRRGDTQYF. CDR3 nucleotides: TGTGCCAGCAGTCAAGGTTGGGGGGGAAGACGGGGAGATACGCAGTATTTT. This sequence joins TRBV27 and TRBJ2-3, with 7 bases fitting TRBD2. This CDR3 contains 17 residues. The J segment lost 5 bases and the V segment lost 5 bases, leaving 16 bases of the junction unmatched. Looked up from germline, CDR1 is MNHEY and CDR2 is SMNVEV (reference sequence).

The chain is built from TRBV27 and TRBJ1-2; no reliable D call. The CDR3 has 15 amino acids. V shed 3 bases and J shed 1 base, with 12 bases lying between them. Germline-derived CDR1 and CDR2 are MNHEY and SMNVEV (reference sequence). The CDR3 sequence is CASSLRKAGNYGYTF. In DNA, the CDR3 is TGTGCCAGCAGTTTGCGGAAGGCCGGTAACTATGGCTACACCTTC.

The chain is built from TRBV30 and TRBJ2-6, with 10 bases that match TRBD1. V lost 7 bases and J lost 1; bases outside the gene matches: 10. The CDR3 covers 17 residues. The germline V gene has CDR1 GTSNPN and CDR2 SVGIG (reference sequence). CDR3 in DNA: TGTGCCTCCAACCCGGGACAGGGGACTTCTGGGGCCAACGTCCTGACTTTC. The encoded protein is CASNPGQGTSGANVLTF. The full variable domain, with the rest looked up from reference TRBV30 and TRBJ2-6, is SQTIHQWPATLVQPVGSPLSLECTVEGTSNPNLYWYRQAAGRGLQLLFYSVGIGQISSEVPQNLSASRPQDRQFILSSKKLLLSDSGFYLCASNPGQGTSGANVLTFGAGSRLTVL.

This chain joins TRBV30 and TRBJ2-3; TRBD1 might be the D (5 bases). Trimming removed 1 base from V and 0 bases from J, with 11 bases in between. The CDR3 has 15 amino acids. Germline V gene lookup returns CDR1 GTSNPN and CDR2 SVGIG (reference sequence). The CDR3 coding sequence is TGTGCCTGGAGTGGGACACACCAGAGCACAGATACGCAGTATTTT. Its translation: CAWSGTHQSTDTQYF.

The J gene is TRBJ1-4, the V gene TRBV29-1; D is unclear. Trimming removed 5 bases at V and 0 bases at J, with 10 bases between. Germline V gene data show CDR1 as SQVTM and CDR2 as ANQGSEA. The CDR3 has 14 residues. This CDR3 is CSVKVPATNEKLFF. In nucleotides, the CDR3 is TGCAGCGTTAAAGTCCCTGCAACTAATGAAAAACTGTTTTTT.

V usage is TRBV4-2 and J usage is TRBJ2-1, with 12 bases fitting TRBD2. Trimming cost V 4 bases and J 2 bases; bases outside gene matches: 3. In germline, CDR1 is LGHNA, CDR2 YNFKEQ. The CDR3 totals 16 residues. CDR3 nucleotides: TGTGCCAGCAGCCTTAGGACTAGCGGGACCTACAATGAGCAGTTCTTC. It codes for CASSLRTSGTYNEQFF.

This chain uses TRBV4-2 with TRBJ2-6; D is unresolved. CDR3 length: 18 residues. Germline lookup yields CDR1 LGHNA and CDR2 YNFKEQ. V dropped 2 bases and J dropped 0 bases, with 14 bases sitting between them. Here the CDR3 reads CASSQIATLSSGANVLTF. CDR3 sequence (DNA): TGTGCCAGCAGCCAAATAGCTACCTTGTCCTCTGGGGCCAACGTCCTGACTTTC.